These 30 T cell receptor beta chains were sequenced from one sample in a study of blood T cell repertoires in COVID-19. Sequencing used immunoSEQ multiplex PCR; TCRdb keeps in-frame clones, though not all of them. The sample has roughly 59,000 clones; 65% to 80% are singletons. Sequencing was done on a sample of peripheral blood. The origin of the receptors is a human donor in a cohort sampled during active COVID-19.

The chain has TRBV6-2 or TRBV6-3 and TRBJ1-2, with D perhaps TRBD1 (6 bases). V was cut by 5 bases and J by 7 bases, with 17 bases left in between. Germline V lookup: CDR1 MNHEY, CDR2 SVGEGT. The CDR3 has 14 amino acids. The CDR3: CASSKPGALVGYTF. In DNA form, the CDR3 reads TGTGCCAGCAGTAAGCCAGGGGCTTTGGTTGGCTACACCTTC.

This chain uses TRBV29-1 with TRBJ1-1; 9 bases are shared with TRBD1. The V gene end was trimmed by 7 bases and the J gene end by 8 bases; junction bases not matched to a gene: 8. The length of the CDR3 is 12 residues. Germline V gene lookup returns CDR1 SQVTM and CDR2 ANQGSEA. CDR3 in amino acids: CSAGQGTREAFF. The CDR3 DNA reads TGCAGCGCCGGACAGGGGACGCGAGAAGCTTTCTTT.

The rearrangement links TRBV6-5 to TRBJ2-3; 12 bases line up with TRBD2. This CDR3 is built from 15 residues. The junction had 4 bases not matched to a gene; V was cut back by 6 bases and J by 3 bases. The germline gives CDR1 MNHEY, CDR2 SVGAGI. The DNA for the CDR3 is TGTGCCAGCAGGGGACTAGCGGGTGATACAGATACGCAGTATTTT. This encodes CASRGLAGDTDTQYF.

This sequence joins TRBV27 and TRBJ2-3; 15 bases line up with TRBD2. V trimming: 5 bases; J trimming: 3 bases; junction bases outside the gene matches: 3. Germline-derived CDR1 and CDR2 are MNHEY and SMNVEV (reference sequence). The CDR3 length is 16 residues. The CDR3 region is CASSTGTSGRTDTQYF. The CDR3 DNA follows: TGTGCCAGCAGTACGGGGACTAGCGGGAGGACAGATACGCAGTATTTT.

The chain joins TRBV18 to TRBJ2-7; 7 nucleotides line up with TRBD1. The V and J ends lost 3 bases and 5 bases, in that order; junction bases with no gene match: 10. The CDR3 covers 15 residues. Germline V gene sequence: CDR1 KGHSH, CDR2 LQKENI. The CDR3 here is CASSPTTKGGNEQYF. For the CDR3, the DNA is TGTGCCAGCTCACCGACGACTAAAGGGGGCAACGAGCAGTACTTC.

The V and J genes are TRBV15 and TRBJ2-4; TRBD2 matches at 15 bases. The germline gives CDR1 LNHNV, CDR2 YYDKDF (reference sequence). The CDR3 has 19 amino acids. V dropped 5 bases and J dropped 3; count of bases not matched to a gene: 11. The CDR3 DNA reads TGTGCCACCAGCCCACGGACTAGCGGGAGGGAGTGGGGCAAAAACATTCAGTACTTC. Translating it yields CATSPRTSGREWGKNIQYF.

The J gene is TRBJ1-2, the V gene TRBV5-1, with TRBD1 matching 7 bases. The CDR3 consists of 14 residues. Germline V gene lookup returns CDR1 SGHRS and CDR2 YFSETQ. The V segment lost 4 bases and the J segment 3 bases; nucleotides outside the gene matches: 6. The CDR3 loop reads CASSRGQADYGYTF. DNA of the CDR3: TGCGCCAGCAGCAGAGGACAGGCCGACTATGGCTACACCTTC.

The chain carries TRBV28 and TRBJ1-1; D gene unclear. CDR3 length: 11 amino acids. Trimming pared 3 bases from V and 5 bases from J, leaving 4 bases between. CDR1 is MDHEN and CDR2 is SYDVKM in the germline V gene. The CDR3 nucleotides read TGTGCCAGCAGTTTTATGACTGAAGCTTTCTTT. The encoded protein is CASSFMTEAFF.

V is TRBV27 and J is TRBJ1-5; no reliable D call. This CDR3 region has 13 residues. Trimming cost V 5 bases and J 7 bases, with 12 bases left between them. Germline loops: CDR1 MNHEY, CDR2 SMNVEV (reference sequence). The CDR3 sequence is CASSLGGWQPQHF. Written as DNA, the CDR3 is TGTGCCAGCAGTCTGGGAGGTTGGCAGCCCCAGCATTTT.

The chain joins TRBV7-2 to TRBJ1-5, with D maybe TRBD1 (6 bases). Germline V lookup: CDR1 SGHTA, CDR2 FQGNSA. This CDR3 region has 15 residues. Trimming pared 3 bases from V and 6 bases from J, leaving 15 bases between. The CDR3 nucleotides read TGTGCCAGCAGCTTTTCCCAGGGGACGGGTCAGCCCCAGCATTTT. As protein: CASSFSQGTGQPQHF.

This clone was seen only a few times. The chain links TRBV5-4 to TRBJ2-7, with a possible D match to TRBD2 (6 bases). Germline V gives CDR1 SGHNT, CDR2 YYREEE (reference sequence). The V and J ends lost 0 bases and 4 bases respectively, with 14 bases between them. This CDR3 is 15 amino acids long. The CDR3 here is CASSLAGASVYEQYF. CDR3 bases: TGTGCCAGCAGCTTGGCTGGAGCTAGCGTTTACGAGCAGTACTTC.

This chain links TRBV29-1 with TRBJ1-3; D not certain. Germline V gene lookup returns CDR1 SQVTM and CDR2 ANQGSEA. The length of the CDR3 is 12 residues. V was trimmed by 5 bases and J by 3 bases, leaving 8 bases between them. As DNA, the CDR3 is TGCAGCGTTCATACCGGTGGAAACACCATATATTTT. This translates into CSVHTGGNTIYF.

The chain couples TRBV3-1 (or the pseudogene TRBV3-2) to TRBJ1-3; TRBD1 matches 9 bases. After removal of 3 bases from V and 4 bases from J, the junction contained 4 bases not matched to a gene. Germline V gene sequence: CDR1 LGHDT, CDR2 YNNKEL (reference sequence). This CDR3 contains 15 residues. The CDR3 nucleotides are TGTGCCAGCAGCCATGACAGGGGGTCGGGAAACACCATATATTTT. Translating gives CASSHDRGSGNTIYF.

Ten or more counts support this clone. The chain has TRBV30 and TRBJ1-3; D may be TRBD1 (6 bases). V was pared by 2 bases and J by 3 bases, with 17 bases between. The germline CDR1 and CDR2 sequences are GTSNPN and SVGIG (reference sequence). The CDR3 spans 16 residues. The CDR3, as DNA: TGTGCCTGGAGTCCTGGACAGTCCGGAGGTGGAAACACCATATATTTT. Translated: CAWSPGQSGGGNTIYF.

By its share, this clone is medium-sized. The chain combines TRBV4-2 with TRBJ1-5; D possibly corresponds to TRBD1 (6 bases). The CDR3 length is 15 residues. V gave up 1 base and J gave up 3 bases, with 10 bases separating them. Germline V gene sequence: CDR1 LGHNA, CDR2 YNFKEQ. The CDR3 loop reads CASSQVDSSNQPQHF. In nucleotides, the CDR3 is TGTGCCAGCAGCCAAGTGGACAGCTCCAATCAGCCCCAGCATTTT.

V is TRBV4-1 and J is TRBJ2-3; 7 bases map to TRBD2. Germline V gene sequence: CDR1 MGHRA, CDR2 YSYEKL. The CDR3 length is 15 residues. V gave up 4 bases and J gave up 2 bases; unmatched junction bases: 6. The CDR3 DNA sequence: TGCGCCAGCAGCCCCGGGGGGTGGGTCACAGATACGCAGTATTTT. This sequence encodes CASSPGGWVTDTQYF.

The V and J genes are TRBV12-5 and TRBJ2-3; D is perhaps TRBD1 (6 bases). CDR3 size: 14 residues. Deletions cut 1 base from V and 2 bases from J, with 7 bases between. Germline-derived CDR1 and CDR2 are LGHNT and FRNRAP. CDR3 sequence reads: CASGLGTDTDTQYF. CDR3 bases: TGTGCTAGTGGTTTGGGGACAGACACAGATACGCAGTATTTT.

V usage is TRBV2 and J usage is TRBJ2-7; 8 bases map to TRBD2. The germline V gene has CDR1 SNHLY and CDR2 FYNNEI. Trimming at V came to 4 bases and at J to 5 bases, leaving 4 bases not matched to a gene. This CDR3 has 13 amino acids. CDR3 loop: CASSVERENEQYF. CDR3 bases: TGTGCCAGCAGTGTCGAGCGGGAGAACGAGCAGTACTTC.

This clone was recorded only once. J is TRBJ1-6 and V is TRBV6-2 or TRBV6-3; D perhaps matches TRBD1 (6 bases). CDR1 is MNHEY and CDR2 is SVGEGT in the germline V gene. V lost 0 bases to trimming and J lost 11 bases, with 23 bases between them. CDR3 length: 18 residues. DNA of the CDR3: TGTGCCAGCAGTTACTCAATCCGTCACGGGAGGGGGAAGGCACCCCTCCACTTT. Its translation is CASSYSIRHGRGKAPLHF.

V gene TRBV11-2 combines with J gene TRBJ2-6; 7 bases agree with TRBD1. The CDR3 consists of 15 residues. The junction had 0 bases not matched to a gene; V was cut back by 3 bases and J by 1 base. CDR1 and CDR2 from the germline V gene are SGHAT and FQNNGV. The CDR3 coding sequence is TGTGCCAGCAGCTTGACAGGGTCTGGGGCCAACGTCCTGACTTTC. It codes for CASSLTGSGANVLTF.

The chain recombines TRBV21-1 with TRBJ2-6; the D call TRBD1 from the table was never checked on the DNA. TRBV21-1 is a documented pseudogene. The CDR3 is 16 residues long. CDR3 in DNA: TGTGCCAGCAGCAAAGTGACAGTCTCTGGGGCCAACGTCCTGACTTTC. Translating it yields CASSKVTVSGANVLTF.

The gene calls are TRBV10-3 and TRBJ1-5; D is possibly TRBD1 (6 bases). Germline V gives CDR1 ENHRY, CDR2 SYGVKD. The CDR3 loop spans 14 amino acids. V lost 4 bases and J 4 bases, leaving 11 bases between the germline ends. The chain's CDR3 is CAISGGTNNQPQHF. In DNA, the CDR3 is TGTGCCATCAGTGGGGGGACAAATAATCAGCCCCAGCATTTT.

The J gene is TRBJ2-2, the V gene TRBV4-3; TRBD2 matches at 10 bases. CDR1 and CDR2 (germline): LGHNA, YSLEER. CDR3 size: 21 residues. Trimming took 4 bases from V and 7 from J; bases not matched to a gene: 24. CDR3 sequence (DNA): TGCGCCAGCAGCCTCCACATCGCTAGCGGGAGCCGACGGGGTGCTTACGGGGAGCTGTTTTTT. Encoded protein: CASSLHIASGSRRGAYGELFF.

CDR3 protein: CASSQDAGAGGYTF. The CDR3 DNA reads as TGCGCCAGCAGCCAAGACGCCGGGGCGGGGGGCTACACCTTC. J is TRBJ1-2 and V is TRBV4-3; D may be TRBD1 (5 bases). V gave up 0 bases and J gave up 8 bases, with 13 bases separating them. Germline V gene sequence: CDR1 LGHNA, CDR2 YSLEER. The CDR3 is 14 residues long.

The chain employs TRBV9 and TRBJ1-1; 7 bases map to TRBD1. CDR1 and CDR2 from the germline V gene are SGDLS and YYNGEE. After removal of 4 bases from V and 1 base from J, the junction contained 10 bases not matched to a gene. The CDR3 is 16 amino acids. This CDR3 is CASSTTPGTANTEAFF. In DNA form, the CDR3 reads TGTGCCAGCAGCACTACACCCGGGACAGCGAACACTGAAGCTTTCTTT.

The chain recombines TRBV4-2 with TRBJ2-7, with D uncertain. Trimming shortened V by 0 bases and J by 2 bases, and 8 bases separated the two germline ends. This CDR3 is built from 14 residues. Germline CDR1 reads LGHNA; CDR2 reads YNFKEQ. CDR3 DNA sequence: TGTGCCAGCAGCCAAGAAGACGGAGCCTACGAGCAGTACTTC. The encoded protein is CASSQEDGAYEQYF.

The chain couples TRBV2 to TRBJ2-2; 7 bases fit TRBD1. This CDR3 is 15 amino acids long. V shed 6 bases and J 0 bases; nucleotides not matched to a gene: 4. From germline, CDR1 is SNHLY and CDR2 FYNNEI. The CDR3 spells CASRAGTANTGELFF. CDR3 nucleotide sequence: TGTGCCAGCAGGGCCGGGACAGCGAACACCGGGGAGCTGTTTTTT. Supplemented by reference TRBV2 and TRBJ2-2, the full variable domain reads EPEVTQTPSHQVTQMGQEVILRCVPISNHLYFYWYRQILGQKVEFLVSFYNNEISEKSEIFDDQFSVERPDGSNFTLKIRSTKLEDSAMYFCASRAGTANTGELFFGEGSRLTVL.

The rearrangement uses TRBV19 and TRBJ2-7; perhaps TRBD1 as D (5 bases). V lost 7 bases and J 0 bases, leaving 16 bases between the germline ends. Germline V gives CDR1 LNHDA, CDR2 SQIVND (reference sequence). The CDR3 sequence is 15 residues long. The DNA of the CDR3 is TGTGCCAGTAATAATCCCTCCACAGGCTCCTACGAGCAGTACTTC. Translation: CASNNPSTGSYEQYF.

This clone came up once. This rearrangement joins TRBV6-2 or TRBV6-3 to TRBJ1-5; no clear D gene. V was pared by 4 bases and J by 6 bases, with 16 bases between. The CDR3 is made up of 15 amino acids. Germline V lookup: CDR1 MNHEY, CDR2 SVGEGT. Here the CDR3 reads CASSSRGSPSQPQHF. In DNA, the CDR3 is TGTGCCAGCAGTTCCCGCGGCTCCCCAAGTCAGCCCCAGCATTTT.

The V call is TRBV4-1, the J call TRBJ2-2; D perhaps matches TRBD2 (5 bases). Germline CDR1 and CDR2: MGHRA and YSYEKL. The CDR3 runs to 14 residues. V was trimmed by 2 bases and J by 1 base, leaving 5 bases between them. CDR3 sequence reads: CASSQRGNTGELFF. DNA of the CDR3: TGCGCCAGCAGCCAACGGGGGAACACCGGGGAGCTGTTTTTT.